This T cell receptor beta chain was sequenced in a study of blood T cell repertoires in COVID-19. Whole-study context: Whether acute or convalescent, the COVID-19 samples came from the United States, Italy and Spain.

Original analysis: Amplification of reference gene primers provided the estimated nucleated cell counts. The data were produced by immunoSEQ multiplex PCR, yet TCRdb's version contains in-frame clones alone and is incomplete. The DNA was the basis for D and trimming; V, J and clone size are from that table. This sample has tens of thousands of clones, with around 89% found just once. Trimming cost V 4 bases and J 7 bases, with 5 bases left between them. The germline V gene encodes CDR1 ENHRY and CDR2 SYGVKD. The CDR3 is made up of 11 amino acids. The sequence derives from a human donor in a cohort sampled during active COVID-19. The V and J genes are TRBV10-3 and TRBJ2-1; D call uncertain. What was sequenced was peripheral blood. CDR3 sequence (DNA): TGTGCCATCAGTGCCGGGAATGAGCAGTTCTTC. Translation gives CAISAGNEQFF.